Listed here are 5 T cell receptor beta chains from one sample, sequenced in a study of T cell responses to AZD1222 COVID-19 vaccine. Clones were sequenced by immunoSEQ multiplex PCR, and TCRdb holds only the in-frame ones, with some missing. This repertoire shows around 130,000 clones, more than 85% found once; its top ten account for 5% to 6.5%. The sample consisted of peripheral blood, taken on day 0 of AZD1222 vaccination. Receptor source: an adult in good health.

This clone was recorded once. The rearrangement uses TRBV4-1 and TRBJ1-1; D gene uncertain. In germline, CDR1 is MGHRA, CDR2 YSYEKL. V was shortened by 1 base and J by 4 bases, with 10 bases between the two germline ends. The CDR3 is 14 amino acids. DNA of the CDR3: TGCGCCAGCAGCCAAGCCGGGGAGGGCACTGAAGCTTTCTTT. Translation gives CASSQAGEGTEAFF.

V and J are TRBV7-6 and TRBJ2-1, with 8 bases that match TRBD1. V gave up 5 bases and J gave up 0 bases; unmatched junction bases: 12. The CDR3 is 18 amino acids. CDR1 and CDR2 from the germline V gene are SGHVS and FNYEAQ. CDR3 sequence reads: CASSPLSGQASSYNEQFF. DNA of the CDR3: TGTGCCAGCAGCCCCCTCTCGGGACAGGCCAGCTCCTACAATGAGCAGTTCTTC. The variable domain in full, completed from reference TRBV7-6 and TRBJ2-1, reads GAGVSQSPRYKVTKRGQDVALRCDPISGHVSLYWYRQALGQGPEFLTYFNYEAQQDKSGLPNDRFSAERPEGSISTLTIQRTEQRDSAMYRCASSPLSGQASSYNEQFFGPGTRLTVL.

This clone is a singleton in its sample. The chain combines TRBV27 with TRBJ1-6, with TRBD1 matching over 8 bases. The ends lost 11 bases at V and 7 bases at J; junction bases unmatched: 4. This CDR3 contains 12 residues. Germline assignment: CDR1 MNHEY and CDR2 SMNVEV (reference sequence). The CDR3 here is CAARQGNSPLHF. The CDR3 coding sequence is TGTGCCGCCCGACAGGGGAATTCACCCCTCCACTTT.

The chain uses TRBV7-2 and TRBJ1-5; possibly TRBD1 for D (6 bases). CDR1 and CDR2 (germline): SGHTA, FQGNSA. Trimming removed 3 bases at V and 8 bases at J, with 11 bases between. This CDR3 region has 13 residues. The CDR3: CASSLGGTKPQHF. The CDR3 nucleotides are TGTGCCAGCAGCTTGGGAGGGACAAAGCCCCAGCATTTT. The variable domain in full, completed from reference TRBV7-2 and TRBJ1-5, reads GAGVSQSPSNKVTEKGKDVELRCDPISGHTALYWYRQSLGQGLEFLIYFQGNSAPDKSGLPSDRFSAERTGGSVSTLTIQRTQQEDSAVYLCASSLGGTKPQHFGDGTRLSIL.

The chain carries TRBV9 and TRBJ1-5; a weak D match, TRBD1 (5 bases). CDR3 length equals 14 residues. From germline, CDR1 is SGDLS and CDR2 YYNGEE. Deletions cut 2 bases from V and 4 bases from J, with 10 bases between. The CDR3 spells CASSVGTANQPQHF. The DNA for the CDR3 is TGTGCCAGCAGCGTTGGGACGGCGAATCAGCCCCAGCATTTT. The full variable domain, with the rest looked up from reference TRBV9 and TRBJ1-5, is DSGVTQTPKHLITATGQRVTLRCSPRSGDLSVYWYQQSLDQGLQFLIQYYNGEERAKGNILERFSAQQFPDLHSELNLSSLELGDSALYFCASSVGTANQPQHFGDGTRLSIL.